The text below deals with one T cell receptor beta chain. Its specificity is unknown. This CDR3 is built from 16 residues. V was cut by 2 bases and J by 5 bases, with 18 bases left in between. In germline, CDR1 is LGHNA, CDR2 YSLEER. This entry is derived from a study of STAT3 mutations in large granular lymphocyte leukemia. About the research overall: Among longitudinally sequenced T-LGLL patients, roughly half had canonical activating STAT3 mutations detected. Study-level results: After therapy, about 35% of the 18 patients switched clonotypes, all new clones STAT3 wild type. At least one immunodominant TCR beta clonotype appeared in every T-cell large granular lymphocyte leukemia patient. Samples missed the first appearance of the clone.

Each sample's TCRbeta library yielded on average approximately 41,000 productive templates. Measured with immunoSEQ multiplex PCR; TCRdb has only the in-frame clones, and not every one. Among several thousand clones listed, around 83% were seen once. The chain carries TRBV4-3 and TRBJ2-5; no clear D gene. Sequenced input: peripheral blood mononuclear cells. This TCR came from a man aged 35 to 55 with T-cell large granular lymphocyte leukemia. Some clones in this sample may be carry-over from other donors' samples. The chain's CDR3 is CASSQFAATPQETQYF. Written as DNA, the CDR3 is TGCGCCAGCAGCCAATTCGCCGCCACTCCTCAGGAGACCCAGTACTTC.